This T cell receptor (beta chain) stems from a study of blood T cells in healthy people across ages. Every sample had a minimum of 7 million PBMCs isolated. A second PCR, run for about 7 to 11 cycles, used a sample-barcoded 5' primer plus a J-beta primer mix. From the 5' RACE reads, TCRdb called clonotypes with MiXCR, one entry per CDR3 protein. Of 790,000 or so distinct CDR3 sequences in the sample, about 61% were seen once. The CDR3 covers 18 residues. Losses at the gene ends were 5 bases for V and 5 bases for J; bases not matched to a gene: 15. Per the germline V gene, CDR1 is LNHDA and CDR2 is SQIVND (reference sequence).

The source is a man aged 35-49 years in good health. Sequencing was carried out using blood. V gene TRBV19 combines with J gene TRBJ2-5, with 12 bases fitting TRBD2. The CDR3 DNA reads TGTGCCAGTAGTGCCCGAGTCACTAGCGGGAGGCGGGGGGAGACCCAGTACTTC. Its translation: CASSARVTSGRRGETQYF.